This entry describes one T cell receptor (beta chain). Antigen unknown. Adult donors, all healthy and HIV-negative, had no recent acute infections or vaccinations. Measured with immunoSEQ multiplex PCR; TCRdb has only the in-frame clones, and not every one. The sample comprises about 2.3 million clones, over 90% of which are singletons, and 0.35% to 0.5% rests with the top ten. The data were taken from a study of shared clonotypes between healthy human individuals. The CDR3 has 15 amino acids. Germline CDR1 is MNHNY and CDR2 is SVGAGI (reference sequence). V dropped 4 bases and J dropped 1 base, with 11 bases sitting between them. Whole-study results and caveats: Despite large depth, rarefaction showed incomplete sorted-subset sequencing.

The TCR originated in a young man in good health. Some clones in this sample may be carry-over from other donors' samples. Material for sequencing was naive CD4+ T cells from PBMCs. Stated subset: CD45RA+ positively selected. This sequence joins TRBV6-6 and TRBJ2-1; TRBD1 is a possible D gene (6 bases). The CDR3, as DNA: TGTGCCAGCAGTTTAGGGGGTTGGTCCTACAATGAGCAGTTCTTC. As protein: CASSLGGWSYNEQFF.